This T cell receptor (beta chain) was captured in a study of T-cell reconstitution after alpha-beta-depleted transplantation in children. Findings of the study overall: After transplant, at about two months, alpha-beta T cells were reportedly derived from several hundred expanded graft clones. It was surviving recipient T cells and thymic progenitors that gave some patients high TCRbeta diversity at day 60. The main origin of T-cell counts and diversity one year after transplant was newly produced T cells.

Germline loops: CDR1 SGHTA, CDR2 FQGTGA. The CDR3 covers 13 residues. V lost 2 bases and J lost 3, with 8 bases in between. Ten or more counts support this clonotype. Its antigen remains unidentified. Preparation of the TCRbeta library used unique molecular identifiers. TCRdb itself ran the PCR reads through MiXCR, one entry per CDR3 protein. This table holds just under 250,000 distinct CDR3 sequences, about 25% found once. The chain has TRBV7-3 and TRBJ2-7; D unclear. The TCR was taken from a girl aged 2-10 years with Fanconi anemia, due to receive a stem cell transplant. The specimen comprised PBMCs, sampled before TCRalphabeta/CD19-depleted stem cell transplant. The CDR3 coding sequence is TGTGCCAGCAGCTTACACAGAAACTACGAGCAGTACTTC. Translating it yields CASSLHRNYEQYF.